The rows below give T cell receptor beta chains drawn from one sample of a study of long-term antiretroviral therapy in people with HIV. This table comes from immunoSEQ multiplex PCR, and its TCRdb copy is limited to in-frame clones, with some not included. The sample contains under 30,000 clones, 90% to 95% of which appear only once. The sample was unsorted PBMCs, taken 6 to 6.5 years after starting antiretroviral therapy. The receptors stem from a man younger than 40 with HIV. CDR3s include the opening cysteine and the closing phenylalanine or tryptophan. The D gene is left open where the match is weak. The size of a clone is reported for some rows only, either as once, few or many, or as a class for expanded clones.

d_gene	v_gene	abundance	j_gene	CDR3nt	CDR3aa
.	TRBV2	.	TRBJ1-2	TGTGCCAGCAGTGAAAAGACGGTATATGGCTACACCTTC	CASSEKTVYGYTF
TRBD2	TRBV4-2	.	TRBJ2-1	TGTGCCAGCAGCCGGCGGGAGGGCCTCAATGAGCAGTTCTTC	CASSRREGLNEQFF
.	TRBV11-1	.	TRBJ2-7	TGTGCCAGCAGCTTACCTCGGGGTGGCGCGGGGGCGTACGAGCAGTACTTC	CASSLPRGGAGAYEQYF
.	TRBV6-1	.	TRBJ1-1	TGTGCCAGCATTTTTAATCCCTACACTGAAGCTTTCTTT	CASIFNPYTEAFF
.	TRBV29-1	.	TRBJ2-2	TGCAGCGTTGACTGGGGATCGAACACCGGGGAGCTGTTTTTT	CSVDWGSNTGELFF
.	TRBV7-9	.	TRBJ2-7	TGTGCCAGCAGCTTAGGAAGCCCCTACGAGCAGTACTTC	CASSLGSPYEQYF
.	TRBV2	once	TRBJ1-1	TGTGCCAGCAACCCAGGGTCGCTGTTGGCTGAAGCTTTCTTT	CASNPGSLLAEAFF
.	TRBV6-4	.	TRBJ1-5	TGTGCCAGCAGTGACTCTGGAGGCAATCAGCCCCAGCATTTT	CASSDSGGNQPQHF
TRBD2	TRBV5-1	.	TRBJ2-1	TGCGCCAGCAGCCCGGAGGGTCTAGCGGTCTCCTACAATGAGCAGTTCTTC	CASSPEGLAVSYNEQFF
TRBD2	TRBV15	.	TRBJ2-1	TGTGCCACCAGGGCTCCAGCGGGGTTCCCCAATGAGCAGTTCTTC	CATRAPAGFPNEQFF
.	TRBV5-6	.	TRBJ2-2	TGTGCCAGCAGCTTCGGCGCGGGCACCGGGGAGCTGTTTTTT	CASSFGAGTGELFF
.	TRBV7-9	.	TRBJ1-5	TGTGCCATCGGGAATTTGGGGAATCAGCCCCAGCATTTT	CAIGNLGNQPQHF
TRBD2	TRBV29-1	.	TRBJ2-3	TGCAGCGTTGATGGACTAGCGGGGGAAGATACGCAGTATTTT	CSVDGLAGEDTQYF
.	TRBV7-2	.	TRBJ2-5	TGTGCCAGTGGAGAAGCGGCTCAAGAGACCCAGTACTTC	CASGEAAQETQYF
.	TRBV5-6	.	TRBJ1-1	TGTGCCAGCAGCCGCATCTCGGAAGCTTTCTTT	CASSRISEAFF
.	TRBV6-6	.	TRBJ1-2	TGTGCCAGCAGACTCCGCACGGAAGCTAACTATGGCTACACCTTC	CASRLRTEANYGYTF
.	TRBV27	.	TRBJ1-6	TGTGCCAGCAGTTTATCAAGAGGCAGGGGAAATTCACCCCTCCACTTT	CASSLSRGRGNSPLHF
.	TRBV7-6	.	TRBJ2-5	TGTGCCAGCAGCCCCTATTCGGGACATGGGGTAGAGACCCAGTACTTC	CASSPYSGHGVETQYF
.	TRBV11-2	.	TRBJ2-1	TGTGCCAGCAGCTATGAAAACGACTACTCCTACAATGAGCAGTTCTTC	CASSYENDYSYNEQFF
.	TRBV9	.	TRBJ2-1	TGTGCCAGCAGCGTAGTATCGGGTGAGCAGTTCTTC	CASSVVSGEQFF
TRBD2	TRBV7-8	.	TRBJ2-3	TGTGCCAGCAGCCGCGGGACTAGCGGCACAGATACGCAGTATTTT	CASSRGTSGTDTQYF
.	TRBV7-2	.	TRBJ2-2	TGTGCCAGCAGCTCCAGAATGGGCTCCACGTCGCCCGGGGAGCTGTTTTTT	CASSSRMGSTSPGELFF
.	TRBV5-4	.	TRBJ2-7	TGTGCCAGCAGGCCAGACTTGAGCTCCTACGAGCAGTACTTC	CASRPDLSSYEQYF